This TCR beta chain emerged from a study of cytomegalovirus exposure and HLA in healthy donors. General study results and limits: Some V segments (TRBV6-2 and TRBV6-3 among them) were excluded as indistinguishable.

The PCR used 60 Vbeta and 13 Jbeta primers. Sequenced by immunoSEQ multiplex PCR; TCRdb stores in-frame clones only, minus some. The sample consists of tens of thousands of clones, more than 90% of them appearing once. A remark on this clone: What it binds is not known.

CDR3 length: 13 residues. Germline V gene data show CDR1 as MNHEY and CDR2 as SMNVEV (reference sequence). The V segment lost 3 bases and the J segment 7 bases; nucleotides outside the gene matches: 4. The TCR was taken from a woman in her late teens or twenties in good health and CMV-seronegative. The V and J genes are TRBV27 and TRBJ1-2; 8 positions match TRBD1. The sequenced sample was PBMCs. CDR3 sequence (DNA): TGTGCCAGCAGTTTGGAACAGGGGGTTGGCTACACCTTC. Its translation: CASSLEQGVGYTF.